This T cell receptor (beta chain) was identified during a study of CXCR3-negative and CXCR3-positive naive CD8 T cells. TRB cDNA was prepared as libraries by UMI-labeled 5' RACE. TCRdb derives one entry per CDR3 protein from the 5' RACE reads, leaving out DNA. This listing includes 50,000 to 60,000 distinct CDR3 sequences. The CDR3 sequence is 15 residues long. The germline CDR1 and CDR2 sequences are MDHEN and SYDVKM. Notes on this clonotype: Its antigen is undetermined.

Study findings and constraints: Sequencing showed both naive subsets with comparably high diversity, and memory CD8+ cells much lower. Naive cells with CXCR3 showed TRB CDR3s that were more hydrophobic than those in CXCR3-negative naive cells. Most assays used freshly isolated PBMCs, as cryopreservation partially reduced CXCR3. Similar TRBV-TRBJ gene usage was seen in naive CXCR3-negative and CXCR3-positive cells, but not in memory cells. Naive subsets displayed similar surface CD5, and TCR strength was inferred from TRB CDR3 properties.

Sequencing was done on a sample of naive CXCR3+ CD8+ T cells from blood. This sample's subset: CD45RO-CCR7+CD27+CD95- naive CD8+ T cells expressing CXCR3 (TNR3+). V usage is TRBV28 and J usage is TRBJ2-3; without DNA, the TCRdb call of TRBD1 cannot be checked. The TCR comes from a human donor in good health. Some clones in this sample may be carry-over from other donors' samples. Here the CDR3 reads CASSLAVARGNTQYF.